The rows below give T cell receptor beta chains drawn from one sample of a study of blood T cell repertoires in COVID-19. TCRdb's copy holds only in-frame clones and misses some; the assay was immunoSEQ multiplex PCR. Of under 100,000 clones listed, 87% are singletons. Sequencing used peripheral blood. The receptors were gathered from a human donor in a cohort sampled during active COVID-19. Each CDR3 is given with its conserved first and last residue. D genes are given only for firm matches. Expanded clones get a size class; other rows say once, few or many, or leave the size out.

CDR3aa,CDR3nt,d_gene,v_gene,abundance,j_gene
CASRARQGRSYEQYF,TGTGCCAGCAGAGCAAGACAGGGTCGCTCCTACGAGCAGTACTTC,TRBD1,TRBV6-5,-,TRBJ2-7
CASASGQGAQEKLFF,TGTGCCAGTGCGTCCGGACAGGGGGCGCAGGAAAAACTGTTTTTT,TRBD1,TRBV19,-,TRBJ1-4
CAWRLAGGSYEQYF,TGTGCCTGGAGGCTAGCGGGAGGCTCCTACGAGCAGTACTTC,TRBD2,TRBV30,-,TRBJ2-7
CASSIGGQPTDTQYF,TGTGCCAGTAGTATTGGGGGACAGCCCACAGATACGCAGTATTTT,TRBD1,TRBV19,once,TRBJ2-3
CASSSNQYTEAFF,TGTGCCAGCAGCTCTAACCAATACACTGAAGCTTTCTTT,-,TRBV3-1/TRBV3-2,-,TRBJ1-1
CASSLVFRSETQYF,TGTGCCAGCAGTTTGGTTTTCAGAAGTGAGACCCAGTACTTC,-,TRBV27,-,TRBJ2-5
CASSPGLAGDNEQFF,TGTGCCAGCAGCCCGGGACTAGCGGGGGACAATGAGCAGTTCTTC,TRBD2,TRBV3-1/TRBV3-2,-,TRBJ2-1
CASRAQGTNYGYTF,TGTGCCAGCAGGGCACAGGGAACTAACTATGGCTACACCTTC,-,TRBV6-6,-,TRBJ1-2
CASSYATGNYEQYF,TGTGCCAGCAGCTATGCGACAGGGAATTACGAGCAGTACTTC,TRBD1,TRBV7-8,few,TRBJ2-7
CASSQETSGRTTYEQYF,TGTGCCAGCAGCCAGGAGACTAGCGGGCGGACTACCTACGAGCAGTACTTC,TRBD2,TRBV3-1/TRBV3-2,-,TRBJ2-7
CASTPGGVYGYTF,TGTGCCAGTACCCCTGGCGGGGTCTATGGCTACACCTTC,-,TRBV19,-,TRBJ1-2
CASSPRQGRGELFF,TGTGCCAGCAGCCCCCGACAGGGCAGGGGGGAGCTGTTTTTT,TRBD1,TRBV7-2,-,TRBJ2-2
CASSLRGSFSNQPQHF,TGTGCCAGCAGTTTACGGGGATCCTTCAGCAATCAGCCCCAGCATTTT,-,TRBV28,-,TRBJ1-5
CASSLISGGLAGEYF,TGTGCCAGCAGCTTGATCTCCGGGGGCCTAGCGGGAGAGTACTTC,TRBD2,TRBV5-8,once,TRBJ2-7
CAGAGFTDTQYF,TGTGCGGGAGCGGGCTTCACAGATACGCAGTATTTT,-,TRBV28,-,TRBJ2-3
CASSSSGSDEQFF,TGTGCCAGCAGCTCTAGCGGGAGTGATGAGCAGTTCTTC,TRBD2,TRBV5-4,-,TRBJ2-1
CASSLGPLTDTQYF,TGTGCCAGCAGCTTGGGGCCTTTGACAGATACGCAGTATTTT,-,TRBV5-6,-,TRBJ2-3
CASSPRLAGDVFF,TGTGCCAGCAGCCCTAGACTAGCGGGAGATGTGTTCTTC,TRBD2,TRBV3-1/TRBV3-2,-,TRBJ2-1
CASSLQGPRTTETQYF,TGTGCCAGCAGCTTACAGGGGCCCCGCACGACGGAGACGCAGTATTTT,-,TRBV7-3,-,TRBJ2-3
CASSRDTGELFF,TGTGCCAGCAGCCGTGACACCGGGGAGCTGTTTTTT,-,TRBV5-4,-,TRBJ2-2
CAISSGTGITEAFF,TGTGCCATTTCCTCCGGGACAGGGATCACTGAAGCTTTCTTT,TRBD1,TRBV10-3,-,TRBJ1-1
CAREDTDTQYF,TGTGCCAGGGAGGATACAGATACGCAGTATTTT,-,TRBV7-9,once,TRBJ2-3
CASSFGHGGGYEQYF,TGTGCCAGCAGTTTTGGCCATGGGGGAGGCTACGAGCAGTACTTC,-,TRBV11-3,-,TRBJ2-7
CASSVGLADLYEQYF,TGTGCCAGCAGCGTAGGACTAGCGGACCTATACGAGCAGTACTTC,TRBD2,TRBV9,-,TRBJ2-7
CASSPPPSGLVAEDTQYF,TGTGCCAGCTCACCCCCTCCCTCGGGACTCGTTGCCGAGGATACGCAGTATTTT,-,TRBV18,-,TRBJ2-3
CSVRGGLAGEEEQFF,TGCAGCGTCCGGGGGGGACTAGCGGGAGAGGAGGAGCAGTTCTTC,TRBD2,TRBV29-1,once,TRBJ2-1
CASSVGGQGWTEAFF,TGTGCCAGCAGCGTAGGGGGACAGGGTTGGACTGAAGCTTTCTTT,TRBD1,TRBV9,-,TRBJ1-1
CASTSLSGNTIYF,TGTGCCAGCACGTCTCTGTCTGGAAACACCATATATTTT,-,TRBV2,few,TRBJ1-3
CASSPRTSWDNEQFF,TGTGCCAGCAGCCCGAGGACTAGCTGGGACAATGAGCAGTTCTTC,TRBD2,TRBV7-9,-,TRBJ2-1
CASSRDRESGYTF,TGTGCCAGCAGTCGGGACAGGGAATCTGGCTACACCTTC,TRBD1,TRBV7-2,-,TRBJ1-2
CASSLDRAGNSPLHF,TGCGCCAGCAGCTTGGACAGGGCGGGTAATTCACCCCTCCACTTT,-,TRBV5-1,-,TRBJ1-6
CATSSGGGTDTQYF,TGTGCCACCAGCTCTGGAGGGGGCACAGATACGCAGTATTTT,-,TRBV6-5,few,TRBJ2-3
CASSKLAEETQYF,TGTGCCAGCAGTAAGCTAGCGGAAGAGACCCAGTACTTC,TRBD2,TRBV2,-,TRBJ2-5
CSASTGPQRGGELFF,TGCAGTGCTAGTACGGGACCGCAGCGGGGCGGGGAGCTGTTTTTT,TRBD2,TRBV20-1,-,TRBJ2-2
CASSSGKVRDTQYF,TGTGCCAGCAGTTCCGGGAAGGTTCGGGATACGCAGTATTTT,-,TRBV28,few,TRBJ2-3
CASRWTGGGNEQFF,TGTGCCAGCAGATGGACAGGGGGTGGTAATGAGCAGTTCTTC,TRBD1,TRBV3-1/TRBV3-2,-,TRBJ2-1
CASSQVLAYEQYF,TGTGCCAGCAGCCAAGTCTTAGCCTACGAGCAGTACTTC,-,TRBV3-1/TRBV3-2,-,TRBJ2-7
CASSPVDSSYEQYF,TGTGCCAGCAGTCCGGTGGACAGTTCCTACGAGCAGTACTTC,-,TRBV27,-,TRBJ2-7
CSAGGQGSLNYGYTF,TGCAGCGCCGGGGGACAGGGATCCCTTAACTATGGCTACACCTTC,TRBD1,TRBV29-1,-,TRBJ1-2
CASSPGGGGEYEQYF,TGTGCCAGCTCACCGGGCGGGGGAGGGGAATACGAGCAGTACTTC,TRBD2,TRBV18,once,TRBJ2-7
CASSTQDWLNEQFF,TGTGCCAGTAGTACTCAGGACTGGTTGAATGAGCAGTTCTTC,-,TRBV19,-,TRBJ2-1
CSASMGAPNQPQHF,TGCAGTGCTAGTATGGGAGCCCCTAATCAGCCCCAGCATTTT,-,TRBV20-1,-,TRBJ1-5
CASSSSGTGVNYGYTF,TGTGCCAGCAGTTCCTCCGGGACAGGGGTTAACTATGGCTACACCTTC,TRBD1,TRBV28,once,TRBJ1-2
CASSQVGQRGYEQYF,TGTGCCAGCAGCCAAGTCGGCCAAAGGGGCTACGAGCAGTACTTC,-,TRBV3-1/TRBV3-2,few,TRBJ2-7
CASSRPGQGIYEQYF,TGTGCCAGCAGCCGCCCGGGACAGGGGATCTACGAGCAGTACTTC,TRBD1,TRBV11-2,-,TRBJ2-7
CASSLAPTGGDEKLFF,TGCGCCAGCAGCTTGGCCCCGACAGGGGGAGATGAAAAACTGTTTTTT,TRBD1,TRBV5-1,-,TRBJ1-4
CSGRGSVTEAFF,TGCAGCGGGAGAGGGTCGGTTACTGAAGCTTTCTTT,-,TRBV29-1,-,TRBJ1-1